One and the same sample provided the 28 T cell receptor beta chains below, sequenced in a study of PD-1 blockade in classical Hodgkin lymphoma. Assay: immunoSEQ multiplex PCR; the TCRdb copy retains only in-frame clones and omits some. The data show approximately 25,000 clones, about 86% seen once. Every patient was affected by relapse after autologous stem cell transplantation, while exposure to brentuximab vedotin was not uniform. The material was peripheral blood mononuclear cells (PBMCs), obtained before the second cycle of nivolumab. The receptor set was obtained from a human donor with classical Hodgkin lymphoma.

The chain has TRBV19 and TRBJ2-5; D remains unclear. With 5 bases removed from V and 1 base from J, the gap between germline ends came to 8 bases. This CDR3 has 13 residues. Germline V CDR1 and CDR2: LNHDA, SQIVND (reference sequence). CDR3 protein: CASSPQLQETQYF. The CDR3 DNA sequence: TGTGCCAGTAGTCCGCAGCTCCAAGAGACCCAGTACTTC.

This clone has only one observation. The chain combines TRBV5-1 with TRBJ2-7; TRBD1 is a possible D gene (5 bases). The CDR3 is 13 amino acids. Per the germline V gene, CDR1 is SGHRS and CDR2 is YFSETQ. The germline V and J ends were trimmed by 0 bases and 3 bases, with 7 bases remaining between them. The CDR3 spells CASSLVQGYEQYF. CDR3 sequence (DNA): TGCGCCAGCAGCTTGGTGCAGGGCTACGAGCAGTACTTC. The full variable domain, completed using reference TRBV5-1 and TRBJ2-7, is KAGVTQTPRYLIKTRGQQVTLSCSPISGHRSVSWYQQTPGQGLQFLFEYFSETQRNKGNFPGRFSGRQFSNSRSEMNVSTLELGDSALYLCASSLVQGYEQYFGPGTRLTVT.

This chain joins TRBV7-2 and TRBJ2-3; no reliable D call. The CDR3 has 11 residues. The V end was cut by 6 bases, the J end by 3 bases, with 4 bases between. CDR1 is SGHTA, CDR2 FQGNSA, per germline. The CDR3 loop is CASSKTDTQYF. The CDR3 nucleotides read TGTGCCAGCAGTAAGACAGATACGCAGTATTTT.

The J gene is TRBJ2-2, the V gene TRBV29-1; 9 nucleotides line up with TRBD1. With 4 bases clipped from V and 7 bases from J, the junction kept 10 bases outside the gene matches. The V gene's germline CDR1 is SQVTM and CDR2 ANQGSEA. This CDR3 is 15 amino acids long. CDR3 coding DNA: TGCAGCGTTGTCGACAGGGGGGTAAATGGCGGGGAGCTGTTTTTT. Its protein product is CSVVDRGVNGGELFF.

The rearrangement links TRBV7-9 to TRBJ2-1; a possible D gene is TRBD2 (6 bases). This CDR3 contains 19 residues. Germline V gene lookup returns CDR1 SEHNR and CDR2 FQNEAQ (reference sequence). V was cut by 3 bases and J by 0 bases, with 21 bases left in between. CDR3 in amino acids: CASSLVGLPSANSYNEQFF. CDR3 nucleotide sequence: TGTGCCAGCAGCTTGGTGGGGTTACCTAGCGCCAACTCCTACAATGAGCAGTTCTTC.

This chain connects TRBV18 to TRBJ2-7, with TRBD1 matching 9 bases. The CDR3 length is 15 residues. V dropped 3 bases and J dropped 6; count of bases not matched to a gene: 9. The V gene's germline CDR1 is KGHSH and CDR2 LQKENI. The CDR3 DNA follows: TGTGCCAGCTCACCGCAGGACAGGGGAGTTTCCGAGCAGTACTTC. The encoded protein is CASSPQDRGVSEQYF.

The chain links TRBV7-2 to TRBJ2-3; 8 bases match TRBD1. V shed 5 bases, J shed 1 base, and the junction held 8 bases outside the gene matches. Germline lookup yields CDR1 SGHTA and CDR2 FQGNSA. The CDR3 runs to 16 residues. The CDR3 region is CASSGRTGTGTDTQYF. Written as DNA, the CDR3 is TGTGCCAGCAGCGGACGGACAGGGACGGGCACAGATACGCAGTATTTT.

The chain recombines TRBV5-1 with TRBJ1-5; D possibly corresponds to TRBD1 (6 bases). The CDR3 has 14 residues. The V and J ends lost 4 bases and 5 bases respectively, with 13 bases between them. The germline gives CDR1 SGHRS, CDR2 YFSETQ. The CDR3 sequence is CASSLGQGDQPQHF. The CDR3 DNA reads TGCGCCAGCAGCCTGGGACAAGGTGATCAGCCCCAGCATTTT.

The chain joins TRBV5-1 to TRBJ2-3; possibly TRBD2 for D (5 bases). Germline CDR1 is SGHRS and CDR2 is YFSETQ. The CDR3 length is 18 residues. The V end lost 0 bases, the J end lost 2 bases, and 19 bases lay between the germline ends. The CDR3 bases are TGCGCCAGCAGCTTGGCCTTCGGTTCGAGCGACTACACAGATACGCAGTATTTT. Encoded protein: CASSLAFGSSDYTDTQYF. The variable domain in full, completed from reference TRBV5-1 and TRBJ2-3, reads KAGVTQTPRYLIKTRGQQVTLSCSPISGHRSVSWYQQTPGQGLQFLFEYFSETQRNKGNFPGRFSGRQFSNSRSEMNVSTLELGDSALYLCASSLAFGSSDYTDTQYFGPGTRLTVL.

The chain recombines TRBV7-9 with TRBJ2-3; 13 bases agree with TRBD2. CDR1 SEHNR and CDR2 FQNEAQ come from the germline V gene (reference sequence). The CDR3 is 16 amino acids. After removal of 0 bases from V and 11 bases from J, the junction contained 8 bases not matched to a gene. In nucleotides, the CDR3 is TGTGCCAGCAGCTTAGCCGGGACTAGCGGGGCTCGGGAGCAGTATTTT. This translates into CASSLAGTSGAREQYF.

This chain connects TRBV7-2 to TRBJ2-1; weak D call: TRBD2 (5 bases). V gave up 5 bases and J gave up 9 bases, with 11 bases separating them. CDR1 and CDR2 from the germline V gene are SGHTA and FQGNSA. This CDR3 region has 12 residues. For the CDR3, the DNA is TGTGCCAGCAGCCCCAAGACTACTGAGCAGTTCTTC. It is translated as CASSPKTTEQFF.

The chain is built from TRBV18 and TRBJ2-5; TRBD2 might be the D (5 bases). Germline lookup yields CDR1 KGHSH and CDR2 LQKENI. The V end was cut by 1 base, the J end by 2 bases, with 14 bases between. The CDR3 length is 16 residues. CDR3 nucleotides: TGTGCCAGCTCACCACTAGCGCGAGTCGTACAAGAGACCCAGTACTTC. Residues: CASSPLARVVQETQYF.

CDR3 in DNA: TGTGCCAGCAGTTTAACTACAGGGCGGAACTATGGCTACACCTTC. This codes for CASSLTTGRNYGYTF. The rearrangement joins TRBV28 to TRBJ1-2; D perhaps matches TRBD1 (6 bases). The CDR3 is made up of 15 amino acids. CDR1 and CDR2 (germline): MDHEN, SYDVKM. Trimming removed 2 bases from V and 2 bases from J, with 12 bases in between.

This chain joins TRBV6-6 and TRBJ1-2; D remains unclear. V was cut by 6 bases and J by 1 base, with 9 bases left in between. The CDR3 spans 13 residues. CDR1 is MNHNY and CDR2 is SVGAGI in the germline V gene (reference sequence). In DNA, the CDR3 is TGTGCCAGCAGCCCCAATAATAACTATGGCTACACCTTC. Translating it yields CASSPNNNYGYTF.

This clone was counted only a few times. This chain connects TRBV20-1 to TRBJ1-2, with D maybe TRBD1 (6 bases). V gave up 6 bases and J gave up 8 bases, with 13 bases separating them. This CDR3 region has 11 residues. CDR1 and CDR2 from the germline V gene are DFQATT and SNEGSKA (reference sequence). The CDR3 reads CSAAATGGYTF. The CDR3 DNA reads as TGCAGTGCCGCGGCTACAGGGGGCTACACCTTC.

The chain uses TRBV27 and TRBJ1-5; D unclear. The CDR3 is 13 amino acids. V dropped 5 bases and J dropped 4 bases, with 9 bases sitting between them. Germline CDR1 MNHEY, CDR2 SMNVEV (reference sequence). The chain's CDR3 is CASSLEWNQPQHF. CDR3 nucleotides: TGTGCCAGCAGTCTGGAATGGAATCAGCCCCAGCATTTT.

The chain joins TRBV2 to TRBJ2-1, with 8 bases that match TRBD2. Trimming took 3 bases from V and 5 from J; bases not matched to a gene: 12. The CDR3 runs to 17 residues. CDR1 is SNHLY and CDR2 is FYNNEI in the germline V gene. CDR3 protein: CASSDGLAGGYHNEQFF. CDR3 DNA: TGTGCCAGCAGTGATGGTTTGGCGGGGGGATACCACAATGAGCAGTTCTTC.

The J gene is TRBJ2-3, the V gene TRBV19; D is perhaps TRBD2 (5 bases). CDR3 size: 15 residues. The germline gives CDR1 LNHDA, CDR2 SQIVND (reference sequence). Trimming took 3 bases from V and 0 from J, leaving 10 bases between them. The CDR3 loop is CASSMQRKSTDTQYF. CDR3 nucleotides: TGTGCCAGTAGTATGCAGCGGAAAAGCACAGATACGCAGTATTTT.

The gene calls are TRBV7-9 and TRBJ2-1; D remains ambiguous. The germline V gene has CDR1 SEHNR and CDR2 FQNEAQ (reference sequence). The CDR3 loop spans 13 amino acids. Trimming took 5 bases from V and 6 from J, leaving 11 bases between them. The CDR3 loop reads CASSPRPGNEQFF. The DNA for the CDR3 is TGTGCCAGCAGCCCACGCCCTGGCAATGAGCAGTTCTTC. Full variable domain (missing parts from reference TRBV7-9 and TRBJ2-1): DTGVSQNPRHKITKRGQNVTFRCDPISEHNRLYWYRQTLGQGPEFLTYFQNEAQLEKSRLLSDRFSAERPKGSFSTLEIQRTEQGDSAMYLCASSPRPGNEQFFGPGTRLTVL.

This clone came up a few times. The chain has TRBV5-1 and TRBJ2-3, with D possibly being TRBD1 (6 bases). There are 14 residues in the CDR3. Trimming cost V 10 bases and J 2 bases, with 17 bases left between them. Germline CDR1 SGHRS, CDR2 YFSETQ. The CDR3 loop reads CAASQQGITDTQYF. For the CDR3, the DNA is TGCGCCGCCTCCCAACAGGGTATCACAGATACGCAGTATTTT. The whole variable domain, remainder taken from reference TRBV5-1 and TRBJ2-3, is KAGVTQTPRYLIKTRGQQVTLSCSPISGHRSVSWYQQTPGQGLQFLFEYFSETQRNKGNFPGRFSGRQFSNSRSEMNVSTLELGDSALYLCAASQQGITDTQYFGPGTRLTVL.

This clone was seen only once. The V and J genes are TRBV7-8 and TRBJ1-3; possible D gene TRBD1, 6 bases. Germline V gene lookup returns CDR1 SGHVS and CDR2 FQNEAQ. The CDR3 consists of 17 residues. Trimming stripped 1 base from V and 0 bases from J, with 13 bases between. Here the CDR3 reads CASSLVAGGLSGNTIYF. CDR3 in DNA: TGTGCCAGCAGCTTAGTGGCGGGGGGGCTCTCTGGAAACACCATATATTTT.

This chain links TRBV10-3 with TRBJ2-7; TRBD2 matches 7 bases. Germline V gives CDR1 ENHRY, CDR2 SYGVKD. This CDR3 region has 16 residues. Trimming cost V 0 bases and J 0 bases; bases outside gene matches: 5. Here the CDR3 reads CAISESGGTSSYEQYF. The DNA for the CDR3 is TGTGCCATCAGTGAGTCCGGGGGGACCAGCTCCTACGAGCAGTACTTC.

The V call is TRBV9, the J call TRBJ1-3; D is possibly TRBD1 (5 bases). V lost 2 bases and J lost 3, with 15 bases in between. The CDR3 totals 16 residues. CDR1 and CDR2 (germline): SGDLS, YYNGEE. CDR3 nucleotide sequence: TGTGCCAGCAGCGTCGCCCGGGGGGTCGGTGGAAACACCATATATTTT. Protein: CASSVARGVGGNTIYF.

The chain recombines TRBV2 with TRBJ2-5; TRBD2 agrees at 9 bases. The CDR3 has 14 residues. Germline V gene data show CDR1 as SNHLY and CDR2 as FYNNEI. J was trimmed by 3 bases and V by 7 bases; bases with no gene match: 6. Here the CDR3 reads CASKGLAGKETQYF. The CDR3 nucleotides read TGTGCCAGCAAGGGGCTAGCGGGAAAAGAGACCCAGTACTTC.

V gene TRBV30 combines with J gene TRBJ1-5; 8 bases agree with TRBD1. CDR3 length equals 14 residues. Germline lookup yields CDR1 GTSNPN and CDR2 SVGIG (reference sequence). J lost 6 bases, V lost 1 base, and 5 bases had no gene match. CDR3 amino acids: CAWSGQGMGQPQHF. The CDR3 DNA follows: TGTGCCTGGAGTGGACAGGGGATGGGTCAGCCCCAGCATTTT.

The chain combines TRBV7-2 with TRBJ2-7, with D possibly being TRBD2 (5 bases). In germline, CDR1 is SGHTA, CDR2 FQGNSA. This CDR3 region has 13 residues. Deletions cut 1 base from V and 3 bases from J, with 7 bases between. The CDR3 loop is CASSLEAGYEQYF. The CDR3 DNA is TGTGCCAGCAGCTTAGAGGCGGGCTACGAGCAGTACTTC.

The J gene is TRBJ1-4, the V gene TRBV9; the D is unclear. The V and J ends lost 2 bases and 2 bases respectively, with 7 bases between them. Germline loops: CDR1 SGDLS, CDR2 YYNGEE. The CDR3 extends over 14 amino acids. CDR3 DNA: TGTGCCAGCAGCGTCGGGTTTACTAATGAAAAACTGTTTTTT. This gives the protein CASSVGFTNEKLFF.

The DNA for the CDR3 is TGTGCCAGCAGCGAAATTCCTGGGGGTTCACCCCTCCACTTT. It is translated as CASSEIPGGSPLHF. This chain links TRBV9 with TRBJ1-6, with D possibly being TRBD1 (5 bases). The CDR3 has 14 amino acids. Trimming stripped 3 bases from V and 9 bases from J, with 13 bases between. The germline gives CDR1 SGDLS, CDR2 YYNGEE.